Following are 22 T cell receptor beta chains from one sample sequenced in a study of T-cell reconstitution after alpha-beta-depleted transplantation in children. Molecular barcoding with unique molecular identifiers was used for the TCRbeta library. Each CDR3 protein is one row after TCRdb ran MiXCR on the PCR reads. The profile shows around 100,000 distinct CDR3 sequences, approximately 10% of them singletons. This specimen consisted of PBMCs, obtained before TCRalphabeta/CD19-depleted stem cell transplant. The receptor set was obtained from a boy between 2 and 15 years old with acute lymphoblastic leukemia, due to receive a stem cell transplant.

This chain joins TRBV10-1 and TRBJ2-2; D ambiguous. This CDR3 comprises 12 residues. Looked up from germline, CDR1 is WNHNN and CDR2 is SYGVQD (reference sequence). V lost 8 bases and J 4 bases, leaving 8 bases between the germline ends. CDR3 in DNA: TGCGCCAGCGGGTTGGGCACCGGGGAGCTGTTTTTT. This gives the protein CASGLGTGELFF.

The sample holds many counts of this clonotype. This chain connects TRBV18 to TRBJ2-7; D call uncertain. This CDR3 contains 12 residues. Germline-derived CDR1 and CDR2 are KGHSH and LQKENI. Trimming removed 3 bases at V and 2 bases at J, with 5 bases between. In DNA form, the CDR3 reads TGTGCCAGCTCACCCGATCCCTACGAGCAGTACTTC. As protein: CASSPDPYEQYF.

This clonotype has at least ten counts. The chain couples TRBV6-2 or TRBV6-3 to TRBJ2-1, with 10 bases lining up with TRBD2. The CDR3 is 14 amino acids. Unmatched junction bases numbered 8, after V lost 7 bases and J lost 8 bases. Germline CDR1 MNHEY, CDR2 SVGEGT. The CDR3 sequence: CASTPGLAWHEQFF. For the CDR3, the DNA is TGTGCCAGCACCCCGGGACTAGCGTGGCATGAGCAGTTCTTC.

This clonotype was recorded at least ten times. The rearrangement joins TRBV12-3 or TRBV12-4 to TRBJ2-1; D possibly corresponds to TRBD2 (6 bases). The CDR3 has 13 amino acids. The V end lost 4 bases, the J end lost 7 bases, and 11 bases lay between the germline ends. The CDR3 coding sequence is TGTGCCAGCAGTTCCTGGACTATGAATGAGCAGTTCTTC. Translated: CASSSWTMNEQFF.

This clonotype was recorded at least ten times. The rearrangement joins TRBV5-1 to TRBJ2-7; maybe TRBD2 (6 bases). Germline V gives CDR1 SGHRS, CDR2 YFSETQ. Trimming removed 0 bases from V and 3 bases from J, with 16 bases in between. This CDR3 is built from 16 residues. CDR3 in DNA: TGCGCCAGCAGCTTGGCCCGGAGGGATGGCGACTACGAGCAGTACTTC. It encodes CASSLARRDGDYEQYF. The complete variable domain, with remaining parts taken from reference TRBV5-1 and TRBJ2-7, reads KAGVTQTPRYLIKTRGQQVTLSCSPISGHRSVSWYQQTPGQGLQFLFEYFSETQRNKGNFPGRFSGRQFSNSRSEMNVSTLELGDSALYLCASSLARRDGDYEQYFGPGTRLTVT.

The gene calls are TRBV19 and TRBJ2-1, with no clear D. Germline CDR1 is LNHDA and CDR2 is SQIVND (reference sequence). The ends were cut back, 6 bases at V and 3 bases at J, with 9 bases in the middle. The CDR3 extends over 13 amino acids. The CDR3 bases are TGTGCCAGTAGGCGGACCGTCTACAATGAGCAGTTCTTC. Translated, it gives CASRRTVYNEQFF.

This clonotype was seen many times. This chain connects TRBV11-2 to TRBJ2-1, with D perhaps given as TRBD1 or TRBD2 (5 bases each). Germline V CDR1 and CDR2: SGHAT, FQNNGV. The length of the CDR3 is 15 residues. Trimming took 5 bases from V and 4 from J, leaving 15 bases between them. The CDR3 region has the DNA TGTGCCAGCAGCCCCCGAGGGTGGGGGTACAATGAGCAGTTCTTC. This translates into CASSPRGWGYNEQFF.

The gene calls are TRBV5-1 and TRBJ2-2; either TRBD1 or TRBD2 may fit D (5 bases each). CDR1 SGHRS and CDR2 YFSETQ come from the germline V gene. Trimming shortened V by 4 bases and J by 3 bases, and 10 bases separated the two germline ends. CDR3 size: 14 residues. CDR3 coding DNA: TGCGCCAGCAGCAGGGACGGAGACACCGGGGAGCTGTTTTTT. This encodes CASSRDGDTGELFF.

This chain's CDR3 is CASSPSTNEQFF. The CDR3 coding sequence is TGTGCCAGCAGCCCATCTACCAATGAGCAGTTCTTC. The gene calls are TRBV4-2 and TRBJ2-1; no clear D. The CDR3 length is 12 residues. Looked up from germline, CDR1 is LGHNA and CDR2 is YNFKEQ. V was trimmed by 4 bases and J by 6 bases, leaving 7 bases between them.

This chain links TRBV29-1 with TRBJ2-1, with TRBD2 matching 13 bases. Trimming removed 7 bases from V and 5 bases from J; junction bases left unmatched: 11. The CDR3 length is 16 residues. Germline CDR1 and CDR2: SQVTM and ANQGSEA. Written as DNA, the CDR3 is TGCAGCGCAACCGGGACTAGCGGGATTGTACACAATGAGCAGTTCTTC. This gives the protein CSATGTSGIVHNEQFF.

The sample holds a few counts of this clonotype. The chain joins TRBV6-5 to TRBJ1-6; no definite D call. The V end lost 3 bases, the J end lost 7 bases, and 13 bases lay between the germline ends. Germline CDR1 MNHEY, CDR2 SVGAGI. The CDR3 covers 15 residues. The CDR3: CASSYRGRRNSPLHF. The CDR3 bases are TGTGCCAGCAGTTATAGAGGACGTAGAAATTCACCCCTCCACTTT.

In the case of this clonotype: Relative to the germline gene, one junction end is altered; a read error may explain this. The CDR3 is CATSREGRTFEQYF. The CDR3 nucleotides read TGTGCCACCAGCCGAGAGGGACGGACCTTCGAGCAGTACTTC. The chain couples TRBV15 to TRBJ2-7; either TRBD1 or TRBD2 may fit D (5 bases each). The CDR3 has 14 residues. CDR1 and CDR2 (germline): LNHNV, YYDKDF (reference sequence).

The V gene is TRBV5-6, the J gene TRBJ2-1; 7 nucleotides match TRBD2. The junction had 6 bases not matched to a gene; V was cut back by 1 base and J by 2 bases. The CDR3 spans 16 residues. Germline V gives CDR1 SGHDT, CDR2 YYEEEE. CDR3 in DNA: TGTGCCAGCAGCTTGTGGCTAGCGGACGCCTACAATGAGCAGTTCTTC. Its protein product is CASSLWLADAYNEQFF. Based on the CDR3 plus reference TRBV5-6 and TRBJ2-1, the full variable domain is DAGVTQSPTHLIKTRGQQVTLRCSPKSGHDTVSWYQQALGQGPQFIFQYYEEEERQRGNFPDRFSGHQFPNYSSELNVNALLLGDSALYLCASSLWLADAYNEQFFGPGTRLTVL.

The chain has TRBV27 and TRBJ1-5; 10 nucleotides agree with TRBD1. This CDR3 is 14 amino acids long. After removal of 8 bases from V and 5 bases from J, the junction contained 6 bases not matched to a gene. Germline values: CDR1 MNHEY, CDR2 SMNVEV (reference sequence). The CDR3: CASAGTGADQPQHF. The CDR3 DNA follows: TGTGCCAGCGCCGGGACAGGGGCGGATCAGCCCCAGCATTTT.

In its sample, this clonotype was seen many times. The rearrangement links TRBV12-3 or TRBV12-4 to TRBJ1-5, with D unclear. V shed 6 bases and J shed 3 bases, with 18 bases lying between them. The CDR3 runs to 16 residues. For the CDR3, the DNA is TGTGCCAGCAGCCCCCACCGGTCGCCCCTCAATCAGCCCCAGCATTTT. This sequence encodes CASSPHRSPLNQPQHF.

The genes are TRBV3-1 and TRBJ2-6, with D unresolved. Trimming stripped 6 bases from V and 0 bases from J, with 9 bases between. Per the germline V gene, CDR1 is LGHDT and CDR2 is YNNKEL (reference sequence). This CDR3 is 15 amino acids long. The CDR3 region has the DNA TGTGCCAGCAGACAACTGAGCTCTGGGGCCAACGTCCTGACTTTC. Translating gives CASRQLSSGANVLTF.

This clonotype occurred a few times. The V gene is TRBV2, the J gene TRBJ2-3; 7 bases agree with TRBD2. Trimming removed 10 bases from V and 6 bases from J; junction bases left unmatched: 13. The CDR3 length is 14 residues. In germline, CDR1 is SNHLY, CDR2 FYNNEI. CDR3 in amino acids: CATREGGPSDTQYF. The CDR3 DNA sequence: TGTGCCACCAGGGAGGGAGGGCCCTCTGATACGCAGTATTTT.

Here the CDR3 DNA reads TGTGCCAGCAGTTTAGGAGGATGGGCAGGGGGCAAGGAAAAACTGTTTTTT. Protein: CASSLGGWAGGKEKLFF. The chain couples TRBV12-3 or TRBV12-4 to TRBJ1-4; 8 nucleotides agree with TRBD1. V gave up 1 base and J gave up 8 bases; unmatched junction bases: 12. This CDR3 has 17 residues.

The rearrangement links TRBV20-1 to TRBJ2-4; D perhaps matches TRBD2 (5 bases). The CDR3 totals 15 residues. The germline V and J ends were trimmed by 6 bases and 5 bases, with 20 bases remaining between them. In germline, CDR1 is DFQATT, CDR2 SNEGSKA (reference sequence). In DNA, the CDR3 is TGCAGTGCCCTAAGCGGCGTCGGAACACAAAACATTCAGTACTTC. As protein: CSALSGVGTQNIQYF.

This clonotype was seen ten or more times. The chain uses TRBV7-9 and TRBJ2-7; the D call may be TRBD1 or TRBD2 (5 bases each). The CDR3 contains 13 residues. Trimming cost V 1 base and J 5 bases, with 9 bases left between them. The germline CDR1 and CDR2 sequences are SEHNR and FQNEAQ (reference sequence). CDR3 DNA: TGTGCCAGCAGCTTAGTAGGGGAGAACGAGCAGTACTTC. Its translation: CASSLVGENEQYF.

This clonotype was picked up many times. This chain uses TRBV12-3 or TRBV12-4 with TRBJ1-3; maybe TRBD1 (6 bases). Trimming removed 2 bases from V and 4 bases from J, with 15 bases in between. CDR3 length: 16 residues. CDR3 in amino acids: CASSLSAGALGNTIYF. The CDR3 coding sequence is TGTGCCAGCAGTTTAAGCGCGGGGGCTTTGGGAAACACCATATATTTT.

The chain carries TRBV5-1 and TRBJ1-1; tentative D call: TRBD1 (6 bases). This CDR3 has 16 residues. In germline, CDR1 is SGHRS, CDR2 YFSETQ. With 1 base removed from V and 1 base from J, the gap between germline ends came to 14 bases. CDR3 amino acids: CASSLRGASGNTEAFF. The CDR3 DNA is TGCGCCAGCAGCTTGAGGGGGGCTTCCGGGAACACTGAAGCTTTCTTT.